The TCR beta chain described here comes from a study of cytomegalovirus exposure and HLA in healthy donors. Both 60 Vbeta primers and 13 Jbeta primers went into the PCR. Generated by immunoSEQ multiplex PCR, the TCRdb table keeps only in-frame clones and is missing some. The profile shows about 100,000 clones, approximately 76% of them singletons. The sequence was obtained from a man aged 35 to 55 in good health and CMV-seropositive. Source material: PBMCs.

CDR3 sequence (DNA): TGTGCCAGCAGTGAACGGGGGAGGACTGAAGCTTTCTTT. Encoded protein: CASSERGRTEAFF. J is TRBJ1-1 and V is TRBV2; TRBD1 might be the D (5 bases). This CDR3 has 13 amino acids. Deletions cut 2 bases from V and 5 bases from J, with 9 bases between. In germline, CDR1 is SNHLY, CDR2 FYNNEI.